The following is a T cell receptor (beta chain) sequence with its context. Each multiple sclerosis control was a treatment-naive patient with relapsing-remitting disease that was either stable or active. A quantity of roughly 0.5 to 1 ug RNA underwent reverse transcription using random hexamers. TCRdb ran MiXCR on the immunoSEQ multiplex PCR reads and lists one entry per CDR3 protein. Here the sample spans about 280,000 distinct CDR3 sequences, approximately 84% being singletons. The data stem from a study of CD8 T cells in Susac syndrome. The V end lost 3 bases, the J end lost 5 bases, and 11 bases lay between the germline ends. The germline CDR1 and CDR2 sequences are SGHNT and YYREEE (reference sequence). The CDR3 runs 14 residues.

The sample taken for sequencing was CD8+ T cells from PBMCs. The TCR comes from a human donor with multiple sclerosis. This chain links TRBV5-4 with TRBJ2-2; D possibly corresponds to TRBD2 (7 bases). This CDR3 reads CASSSRGTTGELFF. In DNA, the CDR3 is TGTGCCAGCAGCTCGCGGGGGACAACCGGGGAGCTGTTTTTT.